Below, 7 T cell receptor beta chains from the same sample are listed, as sequenced in a study of T cell changes during pregnancy in multiple sclerosis. Clones were read by immunoSEQ multiplex PCR, and TCRdb kept only the in-frame ones, dropping some. This sample yields under 75,000 clones, of which under 95% are seen a single time; 1.3% to 1.5% belongs to the top ten. The specimen was peripheral blood, collected in the third trimester of pregnancy. These receptors were obtained from a female donor in good health, enrolled as a control in a pregnancy study.

The rearrangement uses TRBV25-1 and TRBJ1-1; the D gene is possibly TRBD1 (5 bases). With 5 bases removed from V and 7 bases from J, the gap between germline ends came to 8 bases. CDR1 MGHDK and CDR2 SYGVNS come from the germline V gene. The CDR3 is 11 amino acids. This CDR3 reads CASSQGNEAFF. CDR3 coding DNA: TGTGCCAGCAGTCAGGGAAATGAAGCTTTCTTT.

The J gene is TRBJ1-5, the V gene TRBV9; unclear D gene. There are 15 residues in the CDR3. With 0 bases removed from V and 5 bases from J, the gap between germline ends came to 12 bases. Germline CDR1 is SGDLS and CDR2 is YYNGEE. The CDR3 nucleotides are TGTGCCAGCAGCGTAGGGGCGAGTTTCCATCAGCCCCAGCATTTT. Residues: CASSVGASFHQPQHF.

CDR3 coding DNA: TGTGCCAGCAGCTTAGTCTTAGGGACAGGGAACGAGCAGTACTTC. Its translation is CASSLVLGTGNEQYF. V and J are TRBV11-2 and TRBJ2-7, with 9 bases that match TRBD1. With V trimmed by 1 base and J by 5 bases, 6 bases remained unmatched. The CDR3 is 15 residues long. The germline gives CDR1 SGHAT, CDR2 FQNNGV.

This clone has a single count. This chain connects TRBV7-9 to TRBJ2-3; D uncertain. V lost 8 bases and J 9 bases, leaving 12 bases between the germline ends. This CDR3 spans 11 amino acids. CDR1 and CDR2 from the germline V gene are SEHNR and FQNEAQ (reference sequence). This CDR3 is CASDDGETQYF. The CDR3 coding sequence is TGTGCCAGCGACGACGGAGAAACGCAGTATTTT.

The chain links TRBV11-2 to TRBJ1-6; weak D call: TRBD1 (5 bases). The CDR3 totals 15 residues. From germline, CDR1 is SGHAT and CDR2 FQNNGV. V was trimmed by 0 bases and J by 10 bases, leaving 13 bases between them. As DNA, the CDR3 is TGTGCCAGCAGCTTAGATCTCACCAGGGCGTCACCCCTCCACTTT. It is translated as CASSLDLTRASPLHF.

This chain connects TRBV30 to TRBJ2-2; no reliable D call. CDR3 size: 13 residues. Germline V gene lookup returns CDR1 GTSNPN and CDR2 SVGIG (reference sequence). V lost 4 bases to trimming and J lost 7 bases, with 13 bases between them. CDR3 loop: CAWKPQLVGELFF. The DNA of the CDR3 is TGTGCCTGGAAGCCCCAGCTAGTCGGGGAGCTGTTTTTT. Together with reference TRBV30 and TRBJ2-2, the CDR3 gives the full variable domain: SQTIHQWPATLVQPVGSPLSLECTVEGTSNPNLYWYRQAAGRGLQLLFYSVGIGQISSEVPQNLSASRPQDRQFILSSKKLLLSDSGFYLCAWKPQLVGELFFGEGSRLTVL.

This clone showed up just once. This chain uses TRBV29-1 with TRBJ1-2, with unresolved D. Trimming removed 4 bases from V and 2 bases from J, with 8 bases in between. The CDR3 has 12 amino acids. The germline V gene encodes CDR1 SQVTM and CDR2 ANQGSEA. CDR3 residues: CSVGAPNYGYTF. CDR3 nucleotide sequence: TGCAGCGTTGGGGCACCGAACTATGGCTACACCTTC. Supplemented by reference TRBV29-1 and TRBJ1-2, the full variable domain reads SAVISQKPSRDICQRGTSLTIQCQVDSQVTMMFWYRQQPGQSLTLIATANQGSEATYESGFVIDKFPISRPNLTFSTLTVSNMSPEDSSIYLCSVGAPNYGYTFGSGTRLTVV.